These 15 T cell receptor beta chains came from one sample sequenced in a study of T-cell reconstitution after alpha-beta-depleted transplantation in children. Researchers prepared the TCRbeta library using unique molecular identifiers, the study reports. TCRdb analysed the PCR reads with MiXCR anew, one entry per CDR3 protein. The data contain about 240,000 distinct CDR3 sequences, roughly a quarter of them singletons. The sample was PBMCs, taken before TCRalphabeta/CD19-depleted stem cell transplant. Every receptor here comes from a girl aged 2-9 years with Fanconi anemia, due to receive a stem cell transplant.

V gene TRBV12-3 or TRBV12-4 combines with J gene TRBJ2-2, with 7 bases identical to TRBD2. The trim removed 5 bases at V and 2 bases at J, leaving 5 bases unmatched. This CDR3 contains 15 residues. The CDR3 sequence: CASSPGTINTGELFF. The CDR3 DNA reads TGTGCCAGCAGTCCCGGGACTATCAACACCGGGGAGCTGTTTTTT.

The chain is built from TRBV9 and TRBJ2-2, with unresolved D. The CDR3 sequence is 14 residues long. V dropped 2 bases and J dropped 6 bases, with 11 bases sitting between them. In germline, CDR1 is SGDLS, CDR2 YYNGEE. The CDR3 region has the DNA TGTGCCAGCAGCGTCGCGACCGTCTCCGGGGAGCTGTTTTTT. Amino acids: CASSVATVSGELFF.

The chain joins TRBV3-1 to TRBJ2-7, with 7 bases fitting TRBD2. Trimming took 6 bases from V and 4 from J; bases not matched to a gene: 6. CDR1 is LGHDT and CDR2 is YNNKEL in the germline V gene (reference sequence). The length of the CDR3 is 13 residues. The CDR3 loop is CASRGGVPYEQYF. Written as DNA, the CDR3 is TGTGCCAGCAGGGGAGGGGTGCCGTACGAGCAGTACTTC.

This clonotype was counted at least ten times. V and J are TRBV6-5 and TRBJ1-5; D call uncertain. Germline loops: CDR1 MNHEY, CDR2 SVGAGI. This CDR3 is 14 amino acids long. The V gene lost 0 bases and the J gene lost 3 bases, with 6 bases spanning the gap. In DNA, the CDR3 is TGTGCCAGCAGTTACTCCGGGTACAATCAGCCCCAGCATTTT. Its protein product is CASSYSGYNQPQHF.

The chain uses TRBV5-1 and TRBJ2-7; TRBD2 agrees at 10 bases. Looked up from germline, CDR1 is SGHRS and CDR2 is YFSETQ. The CDR3 spans 16 residues. J was trimmed by 3 bases and V by 0 bases; bases with no gene match: 6. The CDR3 coding sequence is TGCGCCAGCAGCTTGGGAACTAGCGGGAAAGGCTACGAGCAGTACTTC. Its protein product is CASSLGTSGKGYEQYF.

Many counts were recorded for this clonotype. The rearrangement joins TRBV6-5 to TRBJ2-3, with 8 bases fitting TRBD1. The V segment lost 2 bases and the J segment 1 base; nucleotides outside the gene matches: 5. This CDR3 spans 16 amino acids. Germline CDR1 and CDR2: MNHEY and SVGAGI. CDR3 loop: CASSYRTGLGTDTQYF. The CDR3 DNA sequence: TGTGCCAGCAGTTACCGGACAGGGTTAGGCACAGATACGCAGTATTTT.

The V call is TRBV7-2, the J call TRBJ2-7; 7 bases fit TRBD2. V dropped 5 bases and J dropped 4; count of bases not matched to a gene: 5. The V gene's germline CDR1 is SGHTA and CDR2 FQGNSA. The CDR3 covers 13 residues. The CDR3 sequence is CASSPGGGYEQYF. The CDR3 nucleotides read TGTGCCAGCAGCCCGGGGGGTGGTTACGAGCAGTACTTC.

There are a few counts of this clonotype. The rearrangement links TRBV6-1 to TRBJ2-7, with D hard to call. This CDR3 has 14 amino acids. From germline, CDR1 is MNHNS and CDR2 SASEGT. The V end was cut by 4 bases, the J end by 2 bases, with 12 bases between. CDR3 bases: TGTGCCAGCAGTGTTGGGCGCCTCGCCTACGAGCAGTACTTC. Translated: CASSVGRLAYEQYF.

Of note for this clonotype: Since a much larger clone is just one base distant, this may be a read error. The V call is TRBV7-3, the J call TRBJ2-3; 11 bases map to TRBD2. Trimming took 4 bases from V and 1 from J; bases not matched to a gene: 1. Germline CDR1 SGHTA, CDR2 FQGTGA. The CDR3 length is 15 residues. The CDR3 loop is CASSSGLAGTDTQYF. The DNA of the CDR3 is TGTGCCAGCAGCTCGGGACTAGCGGGCACAGATACGCAGTATTTT.

This clonotype was observed at least ten times. The chain joins TRBV28 to TRBJ1-1; the D is unclear. Germline V gives CDR1 MDHEN, CDR2 SYDVKM. The V gene lost 8 bases and the J gene lost 1 base, with 5 bases spanning the gap. The CDR3 is made up of 11 amino acids. The CDR3 coding sequence is TGTGCCAGCGGGAGGAACACTGAAGCTTTCTTT. Translating gives CASGRNTEAFF.

This chain uses TRBV2 with TRBJ2-7, with 10 bases matching TRBD1. Trimming cost V 6 bases and J 2 bases; bases outside gene matches: 7. The CDR3 loop spans 15 amino acids. Germline assignment: CDR1 SNHLY and CDR2 FYNNEI. The chain's CDR3 is CASRGQGIFTYEQYF. The CDR3 coding sequence is TGTGCCAGCAGGGGACAGGGGATATTTACCTACGAGCAGTACTTC.

Turning to this clonotype: A much larger clone lies a single base off, so this may be a read error. The V call is TRBV7-9, the J call TRBJ2-1, with TRBD1 matching 7 bases. Trimming at V came to 8 bases and at J to 8 bases, leaving 6 bases not matched to a gene. The CDR3 runs 12 residues. Germline V gene lookup returns CDR1 SEHNR and CDR2 FQNEAQ (reference sequence). CDR3: CASGRDSHEQFF. The CDR3 DNA is TGTGCCAGCGGCCGGGACAGCCATGAGCAGTTCTTC.

Note on this clonotype: One base away lies a much larger clone, so this may be a sequencing read error. V and J are TRBV6-2 or TRBV6-3 and TRBJ1-5; no reliable D call. The length of the CDR3 is 12 residues. Germline V gives CDR1 MNHEY, CDR2 SVGEGT. The CDR3 region is CATSYSDVPQHF. CDR3 sequence (DNA): TGTGCCACCAGTTACTCCGACGTGCCCCAGCATTTT.

This clonotype came up many times. This sequence joins TRBV20-1 and TRBJ2-7, with 8 bases that match TRBD2. Germline trimming cut 6 bases from V and 3 bases from J; bases unmatched to any gene: 7. CDR3 length: 13 amino acids. CDR1 and CDR2 from the germline V gene are DFQATT and SNEGSKA (reference sequence). The CDR3 sequence is CSAKTSESYEQYF. The CDR3 nucleotides read TGCAGTGCCAAGACTAGCGAGAGCTACGAGCAGTACTTC.

This clonotype was found many times. The chain uses TRBV29-1 and TRBJ1-1; D is ambiguous. This CDR3 is built from 11 residues. Between the trimmed V and J ends, which lost 4 bases and 0 bases, there was a span of 3 bases. Germline assignment: CDR1 SQVTM and CDR2 ANQGSEA. CDR3: CSVAVNTEAFF. The DNA for the CDR3 is TGCAGCGTTGCGGTGAACACTGAAGCTTTCTTT.